This TCR beta chain was found in a study of cytomegalovirus exposure and HLA in healthy donors. The PCR was carried out with 60 Vbeta primers and 13 Jbeta primers. Data came from immunoSEQ multiplex PCR; TCRdb stores just in-frame clones and leaves some out. The repertoire holds about 160,000 clones, with roughly 84% as singletons. V lost 6 bases to trimming and J lost 7 bases; unmatched junction nucleotides: 6. Germline-derived CDR1 and CDR2 are MGHRA and YSYEKL. This CDR3 region has 16 residues. Sequenced: PBMCs. This TCR came from a woman under 30 in good health and CMV-seronegative. J is TRBJ2-4 and V is TRBV4-1; 16 nucleotides line up with TRBD2. In DNA form, the CDR3 reads TGCGCCAGCAGACCGGGACTAGCGGGGGGGCCGAACATTCAGTACTTC. Translation gives CASRPGLAGGPNIQYF.